Presented here are 27 T cell receptor beta chains from one specimen sequenced in a study of control samples from healthy donors and cancer patients. The protocol was immunoSEQ multiplex PCR, while the TCRdb copy is restricted to in-frame clones and leaves out a portion. The repertoire holds about 94,000 clones, 90% seen once, with around 3.5% in the top ten. Input material: blood. These receptors were collected from a woman aged 18-29 years in good health.

This chain connects TRBV5-4 to TRBJ1-1, with TRBD1 as a possible D gene (5 bases). V lost 4 bases and J 2 bases, leaving 15 bases between the germline ends. The V gene's germline CDR1 is SGHNT and CDR2 YYREEE (reference sequence). The CDR3 loop spans 15 amino acids. CDR3 bases: TGTGCCAGCAGCGGCAGGGTTTCTGAAAACACTGAAGCTTTCTTT. Its translation: CASSGRVSENTEAFF. The complete variable domain, with remaining parts taken from reference TRBV5-4 and TRBJ1-1, reads ETGVTQSPTHLIKTRGQQVTLRCSSQSGHNTVSWYQQALGQGPQFIFQYYREEENGRGNFPPRFSGLQFPNYSSELNVNALELDDSALYLCASSGRVSENTEAFFGQGTRLTVV.

The V call is TRBV7-2, the J call TRBJ2-7; D possibly uses TRBD1 or TRBD2 (5 bases each). V lost 0 bases to trimming and J lost 4 bases, with 16 bases between them. CDR3 length equals 16 residues. Germline loops: CDR1 SGHTA, CDR2 FQGNSA. The CDR3 DNA reads as TGTGCCAGCAGCTTAGCCGGAGCCGGGGCGTGGTACGAGCAGTACTTC. This gives the protein CASSLAGAGAWYEQYF.

V usage is TRBV7-9 and J usage is TRBJ1-2; TRBD1 aligns across 7 bases. J lost 4 bases, V lost 3 bases, and 5 bases had no gene match. This CDR3 spans 14 amino acids. CDR1 is SEHNR and CDR2 is FQNEAQ in the germline V gene (reference sequence). CDR3 loop: CASSFQGEVYGYTF. In DNA, the CDR3 is TGTGCCAGCAGCTTCCAGGGGGAAGTCTATGGCTACACCTTC.

The J gene is TRBJ1-1, the V gene TRBV27; 8 bases agree with TRBD1. The CDR3 has 11 amino acids. The trim removed 5 bases at V and 12 bases at J, leaving 5 bases unmatched. The V gene's germline CDR1 is MNHEY and CDR2 SMNVEV (reference sequence). CDR3 DNA: TGTGCCAGCAGTGCACAGGGGGGGTCTTTCTTT. Protein sequence: CASSAQGGSFF.

V and J are TRBV6-1 and TRBJ2-7, with 7 bases fitting TRBD1. V lost 3 bases to trimming and J lost 1 base; unmatched junction nucleotides: 3. The CDR3 is made up of 14 amino acids. Germline CDR1 MNHNS, CDR2 SASEGT. CDR3 in DNA: TGTGCCAGCAGTGACGTCAGGGGGTCCTACGAGCAGTACTTC. As protein: CASSDVRGSYEQYF.

This clone was counted a single time. The chain has TRBV5-1 and TRBJ1-1, with no clear D. CDR1 is SGHRS, CDR2 YFSETQ, per germline. The CDR3 spans 13 residues. V lost 4 bases to trimming and J lost 4 bases, with 11 bases between them. This CDR3 reads CASSPRESTEAFF. The CDR3 DNA reads TGCGCCAGCAGCCCGAGGGAGAGCACTGAAGCTTTCTTT.

The V and J genes are TRBV5-5 and TRBJ1-5; D ambiguous. The germline V gene encodes CDR1 SGHKS and CDR2 YYEKEE (reference sequence). This CDR3 region has 14 residues. Between the trimmed V and J ends, which lost 2 bases and 3 bases, there was a span of 9 bases. The CDR3 region is CASSFLGSNQPQHF. The CDR3, as DNA: TGTGCCAGCAGCTTCTTGGGGTCCAATCAGCCCCAGCATTTT.

This chain uses TRBV9 with TRBJ2-3, with D perhaps given as TRBD1 or TRBD2 (5 bases each). In germline, CDR1 is SGDLS, CDR2 YYNGEE. V was shortened by 3 bases and J by 7 bases, with 18 bases between the two germline ends. The CDR3 length is 15 residues. CDR3 loop: CASSAQSPGSNTQYF. The CDR3 DNA is TGTGCCAGCAGCGCGCAGAGTCCAGGGAGCAATACGCAGTATTTT.

This rearrangement joins TRBV10-3 to TRBJ1-3, with TRBD1 matching 7 bases. The CDR3 totals 16 residues. Germline V gives CDR1 ENHRY, CDR2 SYGVKD. V was pared by 8 bases and J by 3 bases, with 13 bases of the junction left unmatched. The CDR3 spells CAIGKWIRDSGNTIYF. The CDR3 DNA is TGTGCCATCGGGAAATGGATCCGGGACAGTGGAAACACCATATATTTT.

This clone was seen only once. This specimen includes other DNA sequences encoding the same CDR3. This chain uses TRBV5-1 with TRBJ1-5, with D possibly matching TRBD1 (5 bases). The V end was cut by 0 bases, the J end by 1 base, with 8 bases between. This CDR3 is 15 amino acids long. Germline V gene lookup returns CDR1 SGHRS and CDR2 YFSETQ. This CDR3 is CASSLEGRSNQPQHF. CDR3 bases: TGCGCCAGCAGCTTGGAGGGGAGAAGCAATCAGCCCCAGCATTTT.

CDR3 amino acids: CASSSPGTYEQYF. DNA of the CDR3: TGTGCCAGCAGTTCGCCTGGGACCTACGAGCAGTACTTC. The chain is built from TRBV27 and TRBJ2-7; D is unclear. Trimming pared 4 bases from V and 2 bases from J, leaving 9 bases between. Germline CDR1 and CDR2: MNHEY and SMNVEV (reference sequence). The CDR3 consists of 13 residues.

This clone was seen once. The chain couples TRBV4-1 to TRBJ1-2; D remains ambiguous. Germline values: CDR1 MGHRA, CDR2 YSYEKL. The CDR3 has 16 residues. Trimming removed 1 base from V and 8 bases from J, with 20 bases in between. The CDR3: CASSQGTGGIVVGYTF. The CDR3 DNA reads as TGCGCCAGCAGCCAAGGCACCGGTGGAATCGTTGTCGGCTACACCTTC.

This clone was counted once. This rearrangement joins TRBV2 to TRBJ1-2, with D hard to call. Germline-derived CDR1 and CDR2 are SNHLY and FYNNEI. V was clipped by 8 bases and J by 6 bases, with 16 bases between them. The CDR3 runs to 13 residues. The CDR3 DNA reads TGTGCCAGCCGGGTCCTTTGGGGAGATGGCTACACCTTC. It is translated as CASRVLWGDGYTF.

This sequence joins TRBV5-1 and TRBJ1-2; tentative D call: TRBD1 (5 bases). The V gene lost 0 bases and the J gene lost 1 base, with 13 bases spanning the gap. Germline CDR1 reads SGHRS; CDR2 reads YFSETQ. CDR3 length equals 16 residues. Here the CDR3 reads CASSLEGGAGNYGYTF. CDR3 bases: TGCGCCAGCAGCTTGGAAGGTGGGGCGGGTAACTATGGCTACACCTTC.

A single count supports this clone. The CDR3 DNA is TGTGCCAGCAGCTTCGGAGCTAACTATGGCTACACCTTC. This sequence encodes CASSFGANYGYTF. The V call is TRBV13, the J call TRBJ1-2; D not resolved. Trimming shortened V by 3 bases and J by 0 bases, and 5 bases separated the two germline ends. CDR1 and CDR2 from the germline V gene are PRHDT and FYEKMQ (reference sequence). The CDR3 consists of 13 residues.

This chain connects TRBV4-1 to TRBJ2-1, with D perhaps matching TRBD2 (6 bases). Trimming shortened V by 1 base and J by 7 bases, and 17 bases separated the two germline ends. CDR1 and CDR2 (germline): MGHRA, YSYEKL. CDR3 length equals 16 residues. The CDR3 loop reads CASSQGRAQVANEQFF. The CDR3 DNA reads TGCGCCAGCAGCCAAGGGAGGGCCCAGGTGGCGAATGAGCAGTTCTTC.

The chain joins TRBV5-5 to TRBJ1-3; D is possibly TRBD1 (5 bases). Germline V lookup: CDR1 SGHKS, CDR2 YYEKEE (reference sequence). Trimming shortened V by 4 bases and J by 2 bases, and 16 bases separated the two germline ends. The CDR3 consists of 16 residues. DNA of the CDR3: TGTGCCAGCAGCGATAAAGGGGCTAAGGCTGGAAACACCATATATTTT. Its protein product is CASSDKGAKAGNTIYF.

This rearrangement joins TRBV5-6 to TRBJ1-2; D might be TRBD1 (5 bases). The length of the CDR3 is 15 residues. The germline V and J ends were trimmed by 3 bases and 0 bases, with 12 bases remaining between them. Germline CDR1 and CDR2: SGHDT and YYEEEE. CDR3 in amino acids: CASSSAGSTNYGYTF. The CDR3 DNA is TGTGCCAGCAGCTCTGCAGGGAGTACTAACTATGGCTACACCTTC. The complete variable domain, with remaining parts taken from reference TRBV5-6 and TRBJ1-2, reads DAGVTQSPTHLIKTRGQQVTLRCSPKSGHDTVSWYQQALGQGPQFIFQYYEEEERQRGNFPDRFSGHQFPNYSSELNVNALLLGDSALYLCASSSAGSTNYGYTFGSGTRLTVV.

The table lists this clone with a count of one. V gene TRBV15 combines with J gene TRBJ1-3; 9 bases agree with TRBD1. The CDR3 extends over 16 amino acids. V trimming: 5 bases; J trimming: 0 bases; junction bases outside the gene matches: 5. The V gene's germline CDR1 is LNHNV and CDR2 YYDKDF (reference sequence). The CDR3 bases are TGTGCCACCAGCGGGGACAGGGAGGTCTCTGGAAACACCATATATTTT. Its protein product is CATSGDREVSGNTIYF.

The chain combines TRBV6-1 with TRBJ1-2; D is unclear. Germline CDR1 reads MNHNS; CDR2 reads SASEGT. The V gene lost 0 bases and the J gene lost 0 bases, with 8 bases spanning the gap. The CDR3 sequence is 15 residues long. Here the CDR3 reads CASSEATVANYGYTF. CDR3 nucleotide sequence: TGTGCCAGCAGTGAAGCGACGGTGGCTAACTATGGCTACACCTTC.

The chain uses TRBV19 and TRBJ1-1, with 7 bases fitting TRBD1. CDR3 length: 15 residues. From germline, CDR1 is LNHDA and CDR2 SQIVND (reference sequence). V trimming: 3 bases; J trimming: 1 base; junction bases outside the gene matches: 5. DNA of the CDR3: TGTGCCAGTAGTATCCCCGGGACAGCGAACACTGAAGCTTTCTTT. Amino acids: CASSIPGTANTEAFF.

The chain is built from TRBV27 and TRBJ1-2; no reliable D call. The germline V gene encodes CDR1 MNHEY and CDR2 SMNVEV (reference sequence). V lost 10 bases and J 1 base, leaving 4 bases between the germline ends. There are 10 residues in the CDR3. CDR3 in amino acids: CATFNYGYTF. DNA for the CDR3: TGTGCCACCTTTAACTATGGCTACACCTTC.

The genes are TRBV7-2 and TRBJ1-5; D unresolved. Germline-derived CDR1 and CDR2 are SGHTA and FQGNSA. CDR3 size: 12 residues. V was trimmed by 2 bases and J by 6 bases, leaving 5 bases between them. The CDR3 DNA sequence: TGTGCCAGCAGCTTATACTCTCAGCCCCAGCATTTT. As protein: CASSLYSQPQHF.

This clone has just one count. The gene calls are TRBV27 and TRBJ1-5; 9 bases match TRBD1. The CDR3 contains 16 residues. The V segment lost 6 bases and the J segment 3 bases; nucleotides outside the gene matches: 9. CDR1 and CDR2 from the germline V gene are MNHEY and SMNVEV (reference sequence). CDR3 in DNA: TGTGCCAGCAGCCCGTCGACAGGGGGTTACAATCAGCCCCAGCATTTT. This codes for CASSPSTGGYNQPQHF.

The chain combines TRBV18 with TRBJ2-3; D is unclear. CDR1 and CDR2 from the germline V gene are KGHSH and LQKENI. This CDR3 comprises 16 residues. Trimming pared 6 bases from V and 0 bases from J, leaving 16 bases between. The CDR3 loop reads CASSPAVQASTDTQYF. In DNA, the CDR3 is TGTGCCAGCTCCCCTGCAGTGCAGGCCAGCACAGATACGCAGTATTTT.

The chain employs TRBV5-1 and TRBJ2-7; no firm D call. CDR1 and CDR2 (germline): SGHRS, YFSETQ. V was pared by 5 bases and J by 6 bases, with 12 bases between. The CDR3 consists of 12 residues. This CDR3 reads CASSLRPGEQYF. The CDR3 DNA follows: TGCGCCAGCAGTCTCAGGCCGGGCGAGCAGTACTTC.

V is TRBV5-1 and J is TRBJ1-1; 9 bases map to TRBD1. CDR1 SGHRS and CDR2 YFSETQ come from the germline V gene. The CDR3 consists of 17 residues. The J segment lost 0 bases and the V segment lost 3 bases, leaving 9 bases of the junction unmatched. The CDR3 nucleotides read TGCGCCAGCAGCTGGGGACAGGGTGGGGGGTTGAACACTGAAGCTTTCTTT. It codes for CASSWGQGGGLNTEAFF.